A selection of T cell receptor beta chains follows, all from one sample in a study of T cells in Graves' hyperthyroidism and ophthalmopathy. In TCRdb, the multiplex PCR reads were re-called with MiXCR into one record per CDR3 protein. The table has around 600,000 distinct CDR3 sequences, roughly 45% seen once. The source material was peripheral blood or thyroid tissue (not recorded which). Receptor source: an adult man with Graves' disease, either hyperthyroidism or ophthalmopathy (not recorded which). Each CDR3 is given with its conserved first and last residue. D genes are given only for firm matches. Clone size appears in some rows only: once, few, many, or a class for an expanded clone.

v_call,d_call,j_call,clone_size,cdr3_aa,cdr3_nt
TRBV10-3,TRBD2,TRBJ2-7,few,CAISEVRLAGVAGREQYF,TGTGCCATCAGTGAGGTCCGACTAGCGGGTGTGGCGGGGAGGGAGCAGTACTTC
TRBV2,TRBD1,TRBJ2-7,.,CAKRTGGRYEQYF,TGTGCCAAAAGAACAGGGGGCCGGTACGAGCAGTACTTC
TRBV25-1,TRBD1,TRBJ1-5,.,CASQDLTGAGNQPQHF,TGTGCCAGCCAAGACTTAACAGGGGCGGGCAATCAGCCCCAGCATTTT
TRBV5-8,.,TRBJ1-4,few,CASSLGDGATNEKLFF,TGTGCCAGCAGCTTGGGGGATGGTGCTACTAATGAAAAACTGTTTTTT
TRBV12-3/TRBV12-4,.,TRBJ2-2,few,CASGSRNTGELFF,TGTGCCAGCGGGAGTCGGAACACCGGGGAGCTGTTTTTT
TRBV2,.,TRBJ1-6,many,CASSGGRNSPLHF,TGTGCCAGCAGTGGGGGGAGGAATTCACCCCTCCACTTT
TRBV15,TRBD1,TRBJ1-2,many,CATSRDVGQSDGYTF,TGTGCCACCAGCAGAGATGTGGGACAGAGCGATGGCTACACCTTC
TRBV20-1,.,TRBJ1-1,.,CSAKETPTHGTEAFF,TGCAGTGCTAAGGAGACGCCGACCCATGGCACTGAAGCTTTCTTT
TRBV10-3,TRBD1,TRBJ2-7,.,CAISGGDRGDYEQYF,TGTGCCATCAGTGGAGGGGACAGGGGGGACTACGAGCAGTACTTC
TRBV5-1,.,TRBJ1-1,many,CASSPRGREAFF,TGCGCCAGCAGCCCTCGGGGCCGTGAAGCTTTCTTT
TRBV7-9,TRBD1,TRBJ1-4,.,CASSSRGTGTRNNEKLFF,TGTGCCAGCAGCTCCAGGGGGACAGGGACGCGGAATAATGAAAAACTGTTTTTT
TRBV19,.,TRBJ2-2,.,CASSLAPGSGELFF,TGTGCCAGCAGCTTGGCCCCGGGGTCCGGGGAGCTGTTTTTT
TRBV15,.,TRBJ2-5,once,CATSRAKGLTQYF,TGTGCCACCAGCAGAGCAAAGGGGTTGACCCAGTACTTC
TRBV7-9,.,TRBJ1-6,.,CASRALTVDSPLHF,TGTGCCAGCAGGGCGCTGACGGTGGATTCACCCCTCCACTTT
TRBV13,TRBD1,TRBJ1-4,.,CASRIRTGKNEKLFF,TGTGCCAGCAGGATCCGGACAGGCAAAAATGAAAAACTGTTTTTT
TRBV11-1,.,TRBJ1-6,few,CASSLPKTGVGSPLHF,TGTGCCAGCAGCTTACCAAAGACAGGCGTGGGTTCACCCCTCCACTTT
TRBV10-3,.,TRBJ1-5,.,CAIRDWDNQPQHF,TGTGCCATCAGGGACTGGGACAATCAGCCCCAGCATTTT
TRBV6-6,.,TRBJ1-5,few,CASGWQGNQPQHF,TGTGCCAGCGGGTGGCAGGGCAATCAGCCCCAGCATTTT
TRBV10-1,TRBD2,TRBJ2-7,many,CASSDSGRAGEQYF,TGCGCCAGCAGTGACAGCGGGAGGGCGGGCGAGCAGTACTTC
TRBV15,.,TRBJ1-5,many,CATSREEEDQPQHF,TGTGCCACCAGCAGAGAGGAGGAGGATCAGCCCCAGCATTTT
TRBV7-9,TRBD1,TRBJ1-3,.,CASSKDRAANTIYF,TGTGCCAGCAGCAAAGACAGGGCGGCAAACACCATATATTTT
TRBV5-1,.,TRBJ1-2,.,CASSLGRRKNNYGYTF,TGTGCCAGCAGCTTAGGTCGGAGGAAGAATAACTATGGCTACACCTTC
TRBV20-1,.,TRBJ1-4,.,CSAGGGQDLNEKLFF,TGCAGTGCCGGTGGGGGGCAAGACCTTAATGAAAAACTGTTTTTT
TRBV28,.,TRBJ1-6,.,CASSLGRQHSPLHF,TGTGCCAGCAGTTTGGGTCGGCAGCATTCACCCCTCCACTTT
TRBV6-5,TRBD2,TRBJ2-1,.,CASTLSGRYNEQFF,TGTGCCAGCACCCTTAGCGGGCGGTACAATGAGCAGTTCTTC
TRBV19,.,TRBJ1-5,few,CASSIEGLPQHF,TGTGCCAGTAGTATAGAAGGACTGCCCCAGCATTTT
TRBV20-1,TRBD2,TRBJ2-7,.,CSASSGGLAFEQYF,TGCAGTGCTAGCTCCGGGGGACTAGCGTTCGAGCAGTACTTC
TRBV25-1,.,TRBJ1-2,.,CASVERGIPNYGYTF,TGTGCCAGCGTTGAACGGGGGATTCCTAACTATGGCTACACCTTC
TRBV2,TRBD1,TRBJ1-5,.,CASSDWAGGGQPQHF,TGTGCCAGCAGTGATTGGGCAGGGGGCGGTCAGCCCCAGCATTTT
TRBV7-9,.,TRBJ2-7,many,CASSLQVSYEQYF,TGTGCCAGCAGCTTGCAAGTCTCCTACGAGCAGTACTTC
TRBV29-1,.,TRBJ1-1,.,CSVEAGSNTEAFF,TGCAGCGTTGAGGCGGGGTCGAACACTGAAGCTTTCTTT
TRBV29-1,TRBD1,TRBJ1-4,.,CSVETYRQGRKGKLFF,TGCAGCGTTGAGACCTACCGACAGGGAAGGAAAGGAAAACTGTTTTTT
TRBV5-1,.,TRBJ1-2,.,CASSQVAGSGYGYTF,TGCGCCAGCAGCCAAGTTGCCGGGTCCGGCTATGGCTACACCTTC
TRBV13,.,TRBJ2-6,many,CASSVRSGANVLTF,TGTGCCAGCAGCGTGAGATCTGGGGCCAACGTCCTGACTTTC
TRBV10-3,.,TRBJ2-5,.,CAISESSGSETQYF,TGTGCCATCAGTGAGTCATCAGGTTCTGAGACCCAGTACTTC
TRBV7-3,.,TRBJ2-5,once,CASSLSGGPQETQYF,TGTGCCAGCAGCTTAAGTGGGGGACCCCAAGAGACCCAGTACTTC